In its sample, the clone carrying this TCR beta chain was seen many times. J lost 6 bases, V lost 2 bases, and 3 bases had no gene match. The CDR3 totals 13 residues. The data are from a study of T cells in Graves' hyperthyroidism and ophthalmopathy. Study context: Peripheral blood samples were taken at initial diagnosis, prior to any treatment.

TCR beta CDR3 region amplification was performed from RNA transcripts. First-round RT-PCR targeting the TCR CDR3 was performed with the HTBI primer set. TCRdb re-called the multiplex PCR reads with MiXCR, one entry per CDR3 protein. This sample has about 480,000 distinct CDR3 sequences, with roughly 23% found just once. The clonotype originates from a woman in her 70s with Graves' ophthalmopathy. Sequencing was carried out using blood. This sequence joins TRBV12-3 or TRBV12-4 and TRBJ1-2, with 7 bases that match TRBD1. The CDR3: CASSLTGQHGYTF. For the CDR3, the DNA is TGTGCCAGCAGTTTAACGGGACAGCATGGCTACACCTTC.